This TCR beta chain was documented in a study of long-term antiretroviral therapy in people with HIV. Samples were assayed with immunoSEQ v3.0 at survey level. What sequencing targeted per sample was 40,000-50,000 T-cell genomes. The method was immunoSEQ multiplex PCR; TCRdb's version includes in-frame clones alone and lacks a portion of them. Among around 21,000 clones listed, approximately 82% were seen once. Notes on the study in general: Following ART, diversity rose but still fell short of transplant donor controls. Collection of the blood took place between about 2003 and 2018. The ART regimens in use then may have been less effective than current ones.

Concerning this clone itself: Its cognate antigen is unknown.

The material sequenced was unsorted PBMCs, taken 0.2 years after starting antiretroviral therapy. The TCR was taken from a woman aged 25 to 39 with HIV.

This chain's CDR3 is CASSLESANYGYTF. The DNA for the CDR3 is TGTGCCAGCAGCTTAGAGTCAGCTAACTATGGCTACACCTTC. The V gene is TRBV7-2, the J gene TRBJ1-2; no clear D gene. CDR1 and CDR2 from the germline V gene are SGHTA and FQGNSA. V was cut by 1 base and J by 0 bases, with 6 bases left in between. CDR3 length: 14 residues.